Listed below are T cell receptor beta chains from one sample, sequenced in a study of T cell responses to AZD1222 COVID-19 vaccine. The repertoire was sequenced with immunoSEQ multiplex PCR; TCRdb's copy has only in-frame clones and lacks some. Among some 140,000 clones listed, 88% were seen once. Sequenced material: peripheral blood, taken 28 days after the second AZD1222 dose. The source of these receptors is an adult who received the AZD1222 COVID-19 vaccine. Both conserved end residues are trimmed from each CDR3. D genes are given only for firm matches. Clone sizes are given selectively: once, few, many, or a class where the clone is expanded.

V gene	CDR3 length	J gene	clone size	D gene	CDR3 protein
TRBV14	10	TRBJ2-1	NA	NA	ASSHRPGLAF
TRBV2	10	TRBJ2-1	NA	NA	ASSPGAHRQF
TRBV5-4	14	TRBJ1-4	NA	NA	ASSLALQATNEKLF
TRBV14	14	TRBJ2-1	NA	NA	ASSQDRDSSYNEQF
TRBV19	13	TRBJ2-7	NA	NA	ASSMRAGASYEQY
TRBV4-3	11	TRBJ1-1	NA	NA	ASSQVKGTEAF
TRBV29-1	12	TRBJ1-1	NA	TRBD1	SATQGAMDTEAF
TRBV5-4	11	TRBJ2-3	NA	NA	ASKRVEADTQY
TRBV6-1	12	TRBJ1-5	NA	TRBD1	ASTNRGHNQPQH
TRBV7-2	10	TRBJ1-6	NA	NA	ASSWDTSPLH
TRBV14	12	TRBJ1-2	once	NA	ASSQWAGNYGYT
TRBV24-1	17	TRBJ2-1	NA	TRBD2	ATSAPGLAGEGGYNEQF
TRBV6-1	14	TRBJ2-5	NA	TRBD1	ASSELGQGVGETQY
TRBV18	13	TRBJ1-3	NA	NA	ASSYQKESGNTIY
TRBV11-2	14	TRBJ2-3	NA	NA	ASSLDTEAGADTQY
TRBV2	11	TRBJ1-2	NA	NA	ASGLGFSRGYT
TRBV15	13	TRBJ1-3	once	NA	ATSSMPGSGNTIY
TRBV10-3	12	TRBJ1-5	NA	NA	AISEPVTGQPQH
TRBV9	14	TRBJ2-5	NA	TRBD2	ASSVASGGAWETQY
TRBV27	15	TRBJ2-2	NA	TRBD1	ASSSYGQGVNTGELF
TRBV2	13	TRBJ2-2	NA	TRBD1	ASSLGGTGTGELF
TRBV20-1	13	TRBJ2-3	NA	TRBD2	SASAQAGVTDTQY
TRBV5-1	12	TRBJ1-6	NA	TRBD1	ASSPGTDNSPLH
TRBV25-1	10	TRBJ1-6	NA	NA	ASSAYNSPLH
TRBV20-1	11	TRBJ2-7	medium-sized	TRBD2	SAIEREPYEQY
TRBV27	12	TRBJ2-1	NA	TRBD2	ASSLGAGARGQF
TRBV28	13	TRBJ1-2	NA	NA	ASSAITGTNYGYT
TRBV27	14	TRBJ1-1	NA	NA	ASRQQWGYMNTEAF
TRBV7-7	13	TRBJ1-3	few	NA	ASSIDINSGNTIY
TRBV7-2	11	TRBJ1-1	NA	TRBD1	ASSPQGGTEAF
TRBV6-5	10	TRBJ2-7	NA	NA	ASMRDRYEQY
TRBV10-3	12	TRBJ2-7	once	NA	AISRRDDSYEQY
TRBV29-1	11	TRBJ2-1	NA	TRBD2	SVAAGLYNEQF
TRBV28	13	TRBJ1-6	NA	NA	ASSPVGFYNSPLH
TRBV5-6	12	TRBJ1-4	NA	NA	ASSLANEGEKLF
TRBV7-2	13	TRBJ2-7	few	NA	ASSLYPQGTYEQY
TRBV11-2	12	TRBJ2-7	NA	NA	ASSQTVGPYEQY
TRBV4-2	13	TRBJ1-1	NA	TRBD1	ASSRSGQSNTEAF
TRBV2	11	TRBJ1-1	NA	NA	ASSFIMNTEAF
TRBV18	12	TRBJ2-7	once	TRBD1	ASSPWDRVDEQY
TRBV6-6	13	TRBJ2-3	NA	TRBD1	ASSPTGGRGDTQY
TRBV5-8	11	TRBJ1-4	NA	NA	ASKTQGTEKLF
TRBV9	11	TRBJ1-2	once	NA	ASSVEWEGPYT
TRBV6-5	12	TRBJ2-7	NA	NA	ASRTGTYTYEQY
TRBV28	12	TRBJ1-2	NA	TRBD1	ASNKQGINYGYT